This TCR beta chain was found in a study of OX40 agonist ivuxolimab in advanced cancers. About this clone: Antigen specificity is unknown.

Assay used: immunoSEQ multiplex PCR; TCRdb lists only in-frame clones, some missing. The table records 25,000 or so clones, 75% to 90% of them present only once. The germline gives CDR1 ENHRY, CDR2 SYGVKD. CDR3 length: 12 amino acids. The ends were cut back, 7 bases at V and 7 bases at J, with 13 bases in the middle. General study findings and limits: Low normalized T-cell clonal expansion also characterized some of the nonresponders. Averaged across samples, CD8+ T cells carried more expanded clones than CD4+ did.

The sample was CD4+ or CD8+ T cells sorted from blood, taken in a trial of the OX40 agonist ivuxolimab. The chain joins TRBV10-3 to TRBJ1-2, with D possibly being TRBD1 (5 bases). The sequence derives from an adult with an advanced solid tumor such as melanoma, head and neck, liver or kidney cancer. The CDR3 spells CAIMREGVGYTF. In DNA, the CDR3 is TGTGCCATCATGCGAGAAGGGGTTGGCTACACCTTC.